The sequence of this T cell receptor beta chain was determined in a study of blood T cell repertoires in COVID-19. CDR3 length: 15 residues. V was pared by 4 bases and J by 8 bases, with 7 bases of the junction left unmatched. CDR1 is SGHVS, CDR2 FQNEAQ, per germline. This clone was recorded only once. Measured with immunoSEQ multiplex PCR; TCRdb has only the in-frame clones, and not every one. The sample shows 200,000 to 250,000 clones, more than 80% of them seen only once. Sequencing used PBMCs or T cells enriched from blood (not recorded which). The V gene is TRBV7-8, the J gene TRBJ1-4; 10 bases map to TRBD1. This clonotype was sampled from a man in his 60s who had recovered from COVID-19. CDR3 nucleotides: TGTGCCAGCAGCTGGAGGGACAGGGGTCTCGAAAAACTGTTTTTT. Residues: CASSWRDRGLEKLFF.